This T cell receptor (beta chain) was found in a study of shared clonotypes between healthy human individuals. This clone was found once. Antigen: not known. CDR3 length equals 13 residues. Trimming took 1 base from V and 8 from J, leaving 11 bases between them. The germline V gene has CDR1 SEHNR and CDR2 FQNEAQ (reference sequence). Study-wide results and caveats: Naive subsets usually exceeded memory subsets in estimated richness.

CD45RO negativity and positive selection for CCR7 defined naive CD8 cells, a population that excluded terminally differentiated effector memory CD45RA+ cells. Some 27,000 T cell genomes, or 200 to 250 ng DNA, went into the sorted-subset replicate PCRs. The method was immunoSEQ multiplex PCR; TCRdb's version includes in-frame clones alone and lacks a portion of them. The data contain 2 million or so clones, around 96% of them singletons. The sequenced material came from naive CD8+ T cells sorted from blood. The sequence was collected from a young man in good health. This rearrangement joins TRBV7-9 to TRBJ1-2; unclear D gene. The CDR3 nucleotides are TGTGCCAGCAGCTTAGATGGGGATTGGGGCTACACCTTC. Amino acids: CASSLDGDWGYTF.